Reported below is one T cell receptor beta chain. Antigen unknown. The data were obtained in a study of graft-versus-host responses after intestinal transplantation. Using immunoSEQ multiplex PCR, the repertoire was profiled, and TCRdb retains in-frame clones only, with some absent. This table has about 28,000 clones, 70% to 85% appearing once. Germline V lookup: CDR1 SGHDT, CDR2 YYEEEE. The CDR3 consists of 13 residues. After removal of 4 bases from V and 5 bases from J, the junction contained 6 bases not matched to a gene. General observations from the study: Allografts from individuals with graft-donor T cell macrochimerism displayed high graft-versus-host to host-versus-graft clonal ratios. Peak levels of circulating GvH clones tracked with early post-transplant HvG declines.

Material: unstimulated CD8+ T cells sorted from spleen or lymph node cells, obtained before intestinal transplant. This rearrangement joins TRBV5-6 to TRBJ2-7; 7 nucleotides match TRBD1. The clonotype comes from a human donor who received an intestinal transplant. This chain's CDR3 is CASSVLTGNEQYF. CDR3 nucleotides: TGTGCCAGCAGCGTATTGACAGGGAACGAGCAGTACTTC.